This is a list of T cell receptor beta chains from one sample in a study of regulatory T cells in long-lasting Graves disease. TCRdb analysed the multiplex PCR reads with MiXCR anew, one entry per CDR3 protein. The table includes 450,000 to 600,000 distinct CDR3 sequences, approximately 12% detected once. These same records also appear under a second study, on T cells in Graves' hyperthyroidism and ophthalmopathy.

Here the sequenced sample was peripheral blood mononuclear cells (PBMCs), taken at new diagnosis, from a patient treated with antithyroid drugs. The origin of the receptors is a man aged 30 to 45 with Graves disease. The CDR3 runs from the conserved cysteine through the conserved F or W. D genes are given only for firm matches. Where a row states a size, it is once, few, many or the class of an expanded clone; other rows omit it.

clone_size j_call d_call v_call cdr3_aa cdr3_nt
many TRBJ2-3 NA TRBV2 CASSENGQSTDTQYF TGTGCCAGCAGTGAAAATGGACAGAGCACAGATACGCAGTATTTT
NA TRBJ1-5 TRBD1 TRBV7-9 CVSSPAGTASNQPQHF TGTGTCAGCAGCCCAGCCGGGACAGCTAGCAATCAGCCCCAGCATTTT
many TRBJ1-2 NA TRBV6-1 CASNLYRDPNYGYTF TGTGCCAGCAACCTATACCGGGACCCAAACTATGGCTACACCTTC
many TRBJ2-2 NA TRBV7-3 CASSSRLVAGELFF TGTGCCAGCAGCTCCCGCTTGGTGGCCGGGGAGCTGTTTTTT
many TRBJ1-1 TRBD1 TRBV6-1 CASRVGQGGTEAFF TGTGCCAGCAGAGTCGGACAGGGGGGCACTGAAGCTTTCTTT
many TRBJ2-7 NA TRBV28 CASRINYEQYF TGTGCCAGCAGGATAAACTACGAGCAGTACTTC
NA TRBJ1-2 NA TRBV20-1 CSAVPRRYGYTF TGCAGTGCTGTACCCCGGAGGTATGGCTACACCTTC
few TRBJ2-3 TRBD1 TRBV7-2 CASSLSGQGIDTQYF TGTGCCAGCAGCTTATCGGGACAGGGTATCGATACGCAGTATTTT
many TRBJ2-7 TRBD2 TRBV12-3/TRBV12-4 CASSPPGLAGGGEQYF TGTGCCAGCAGTCCGCCCGGACTAGCGGGAGGTGGGGAGCAGTACTTC
many TRBJ2-7 TRBD1 TRBV30 CAGDRLKSYEQYF TGTGCCGGGGACAGGTTGAAGTCCTACGAGCAGTACTTC
many TRBJ1-1 NA TRBV30 CAWSSLGGTEAFF TGTGCCTGGAGTTCGCTCGGGGGGACTGAAGCTTTCTTT
many TRBJ1-1 NA TRBV29-1 CSVDLWDTSTEAFF TGCAGCGTCGACCTTTGGGACACGAGCACTGAAGCTTTCTTT
many TRBJ2-7 NA TRBV7-3 CASSLRGDSGYEQYF TGTGCCAGCAGCTTAAGAGGAGATAGCGGCTACGAGCAGTACTTC
many TRBJ2-1 TRBD2 TRBV28 CASSSSSGRANNEQFF TGTGCCAGCAGTTCATCTAGCGGGAGGGCCAATAATGAGCAGTTCTTC
NA TRBJ2-2 NA TRBV25-1 CASSDNQGKRENIGELFF TGTGCCAGCAGTGACAACCAGGGGAAACGGGAGAACATCGGGGAGCTGTTTTTT
many TRBJ1-2 TRBD1 TRBV10-3 CAISAGTESYGYTF TGTGCCATCAGTGCCGGGACAGAATCCTATGGCTACACCTTC
few TRBJ2-3 NA TRBV5-6 CASSPVGRSTDTQYF TGTGCCAGCAGCCCGGTAGGCCGGAGCACAGATACGCAGTATTTT
many TRBJ2-6 TRBD1 TRBV24-1 CAIQRTGAGANVLTF TGTGCCATTCAGAGAACAGGGGCTGGGGCCAACGTCCTGACTTTC